This TCR beta chain was sequenced during a study of T cells in Graves' hyperthyroidism and ophthalmopathy (dated by TCRdb to about 2019). Study-level background: Peripheral blood was collected at initial diagnosis, before any treatment. TCR V-J signatures able to tell the groups apart were searched for in a discovery cohort of 90 to 100 patients, of whom around 43 had Graves' ophthalmopathy and 55 to 65 had stable Graves' hyperthyroidism. Prospective prediction of ophthalmopathy was tested in an independent validation cohort of fewer than 20 hyperthyroidism patients and around 16 patients who later progressed to ophthalmopathy. The approximately 98 discovery patients were randomly divided into training and test sets at a 7:3 ratio. The paper describes TCR Vbeta CDR3 sequencing of 135 peripheral blood samples, made up of 43 ophthalmopathy patients, around 78 hyperthyroidism patients and about 17 progressor patients. Once sampling was done, hyperthyroidism patients were given methimazole at a starting dose of 30 mg daily, whereas ophthalmopathy patients were given high-dose intravenous methylprednisolone. In roughly six Graves' hyperthyroidism patients, the study also compared T-cell repertoires from thyroid tissue with T-cell repertoires from blood. Overall results and qualifications from the work: Ophthalmopathy was separated from stable hyperthyroidism by a 13 V-J signature model, with about 88% sensitivity and 81% to 82% specificity obtained in cross-validation and 80%/75% obtained in testing. Most expanded thyroid clonotypes (frequency above 0.001) were also detected in blood, a finding suggesting that blood repertoires may reflect thyroid immune responses. In validation, progression to ophthalmopathy was predicted by the model with about 70% sensitivity and under 85% specificity, a median of around 6.5 months before onset. No statistical method was used to fix the sample size in advance, and group allocation was not hidden from the investigators.

A patient counted as having stable Graves' hyperthyroidism if no progression to ophthalmopathy occurred over 18 months of follow-up. The hyperthyroidism patients were between 18 and 65 years old and newly diagnosed, with a disease duration of less than 2 months. Any patient with an uncontrolled infection, another autoimmune disease, pregnancy or lactation was excluded. Diagnoses were established on the basis of clinical symptoms, serum thyroxine and TRAb, thyroid ultrasound, and orbital computed tomography. PBMCs were isolated from roughly 10 ml of fresh peripheral blood by Ficoll-Paque density gradient centrifugation. Total RNA was extracted using Trizol reagent, and RNA quality was assessed on an Agilent 2100 Bioanalyzer. The TCR beta CDR3 regions were amplified from the RNA transcripts. For the first round of RT-PCR on the TCR CDR3, the HTBI primer set was used together with the Qiagen OneStep RT-PCR kit. Libraries were constructed in a second round of multiplex PCR, after which size selection and purification were carried out. The libraries were sequenced on an Illumina HiSeq2000 using paired-end 100 bp reads. On the study's bioinformatics: Raw data were processed with SOAPnuke, discarding reads with adapters, uncalled bases, mean Phred below 15, or no exact constant-primer or identifier match. COPE v1.2.5 was used to merge the high-quality paired reads, and each unique nucleotide sequence was defined as a clonotype. Clonotypes were aligned to IMGT TRBV, TRBD and TRBJ reference segments using MiTCR v1.1. The analysis included only V-J combinations with a frequency above 0.0001, which together covered 99% to 99.2% of the repertoires. A TCS score was defined as the ratio between F50 (clonal expansion) and ExV (chaos), using BLOSUM62-based TCRdist between CDR3 peptides within each V-J. Welch's t-statistics and random forest reduced fewer than 550 V-J features to about 12, which were used in a naive Bayes classifier (R e1071). TCRdb reprocessing: public reads trimmed at Q25 with fastp, clones called with MiXCR, in-frame beta chains kept. Every CDR3 protein is listed once, alongside the most common genes and DNA of its rows. The V and J calls shown here were made by TCRdb, not taken from the authors' results. Present in this sample are approximately 200,000 distinct CDR3 sequences, around 18% of which were seen just once. In total, the top ten clones hold about 45% of the sample.

V gives up 7 bases and J gives up 6 bases, and the segment between their germline ends measures 9 bases. Based on the germline V gene, the CDR1 and CDR2 sequences are SGHDN and FVKESK. From cysteine to phenylalanine, the CDR3 is 12 amino acids long. Only CDR3 DNA is held: 36 bases, read in frame from base 1. This clonotype has at least ten counts. The target of this receptor is not known. Base-call qualities are not available, and no considerably larger clone is one nucleotide away. The chain uses TRBV14 and TRBJ2-2; the D gene cannot be named for sure. Sequencing input: blood. The origin of this receptor is a man in his forties with Graves' hyperthyroidism. The DNA sequence follows: TGTGCCAGCAACGGAAGGGCCGGGGAGCTGTTTTTT. It codes for CASNGRAGELFF.